The clone carrying this TCR beta chain occurred a few times. Its antigen remains unknown. These data come from a study of beta chain features in type 1 diabetes. Background on the study: No patient-donor differences in age, gender, total cells or subset yield.

Points from the study as a whole: Significant though moderate, a shortening of TCRB CDR3s appeared in all four CD4+ subsets of Type 1 diabetes patients.

Investigators reverse transcribed all isolated RNA, so they sequenced expressed TCRB transcripts. An average roughly 3.6 million reads came from naive, central memory and regulatory T cell samples. Here immunoSEQ multiplex PCR was the method, and the copy in TCRdb shows in-frame clones only, minus some. The sample yields about 240,000 clones, over 11% seen once. The specimen was naive CD4+ T cells from blood. The TCR originated in a man between 25 and 39 years old with type 1 diabetes.

CDR3 coding DNA: TGTGCCTGGACTGTAACGCCTGGGACTAGCGGTTGGGGCGCTACAAATGAGCAGTTCTTC. Its translation is CAWTVTPGTSGWGATNEQFF. The chain carries TRBV30 and TRBJ2-1; 11 bases line up with TRBD2. The V and J ends lost 4 bases and 7 bases, in that order; junction bases with no gene match: 24. Looked up from germline, CDR1 is GTSNPN and CDR2 is SVGIG (reference sequence). The length of the CDR3 is 20 residues.